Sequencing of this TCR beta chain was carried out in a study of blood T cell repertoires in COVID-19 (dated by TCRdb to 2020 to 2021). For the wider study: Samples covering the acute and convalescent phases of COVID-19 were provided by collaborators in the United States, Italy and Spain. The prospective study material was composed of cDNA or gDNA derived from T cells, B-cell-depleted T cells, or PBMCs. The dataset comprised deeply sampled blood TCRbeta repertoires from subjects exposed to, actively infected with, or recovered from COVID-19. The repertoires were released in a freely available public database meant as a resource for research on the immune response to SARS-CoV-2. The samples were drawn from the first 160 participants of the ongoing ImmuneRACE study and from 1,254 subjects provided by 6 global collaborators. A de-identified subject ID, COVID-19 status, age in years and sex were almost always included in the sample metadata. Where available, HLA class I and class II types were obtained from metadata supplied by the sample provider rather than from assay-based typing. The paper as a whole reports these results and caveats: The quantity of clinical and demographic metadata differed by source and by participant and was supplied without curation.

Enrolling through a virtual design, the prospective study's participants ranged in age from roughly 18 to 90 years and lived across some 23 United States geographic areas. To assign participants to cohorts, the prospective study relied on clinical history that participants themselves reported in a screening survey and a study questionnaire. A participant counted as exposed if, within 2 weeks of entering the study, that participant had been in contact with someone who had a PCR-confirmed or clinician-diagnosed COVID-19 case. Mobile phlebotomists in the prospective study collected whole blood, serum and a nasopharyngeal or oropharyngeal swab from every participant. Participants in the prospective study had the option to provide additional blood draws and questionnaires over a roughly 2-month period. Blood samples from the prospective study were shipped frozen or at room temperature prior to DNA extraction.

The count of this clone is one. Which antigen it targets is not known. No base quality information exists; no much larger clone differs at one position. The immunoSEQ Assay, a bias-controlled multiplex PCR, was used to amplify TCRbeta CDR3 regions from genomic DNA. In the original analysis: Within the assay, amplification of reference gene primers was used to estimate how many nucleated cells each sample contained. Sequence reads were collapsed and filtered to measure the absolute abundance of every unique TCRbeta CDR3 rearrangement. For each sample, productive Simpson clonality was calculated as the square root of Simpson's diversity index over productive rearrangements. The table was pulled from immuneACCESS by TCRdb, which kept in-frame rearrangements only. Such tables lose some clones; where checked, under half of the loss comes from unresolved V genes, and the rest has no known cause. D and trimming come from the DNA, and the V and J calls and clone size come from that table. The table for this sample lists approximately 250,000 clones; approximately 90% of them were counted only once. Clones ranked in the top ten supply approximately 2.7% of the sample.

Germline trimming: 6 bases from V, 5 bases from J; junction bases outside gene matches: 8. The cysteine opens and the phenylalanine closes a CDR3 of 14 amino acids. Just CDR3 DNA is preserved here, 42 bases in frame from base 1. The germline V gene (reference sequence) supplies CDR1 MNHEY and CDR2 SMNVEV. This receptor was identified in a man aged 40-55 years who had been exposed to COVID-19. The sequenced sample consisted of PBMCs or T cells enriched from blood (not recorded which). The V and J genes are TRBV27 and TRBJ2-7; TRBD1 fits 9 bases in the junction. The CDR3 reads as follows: CASSQGTGRNEQYF. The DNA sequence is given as TGTGCCAGCAGCCAAGGGACAGGGAGAAACGAGCAGTACTTC.